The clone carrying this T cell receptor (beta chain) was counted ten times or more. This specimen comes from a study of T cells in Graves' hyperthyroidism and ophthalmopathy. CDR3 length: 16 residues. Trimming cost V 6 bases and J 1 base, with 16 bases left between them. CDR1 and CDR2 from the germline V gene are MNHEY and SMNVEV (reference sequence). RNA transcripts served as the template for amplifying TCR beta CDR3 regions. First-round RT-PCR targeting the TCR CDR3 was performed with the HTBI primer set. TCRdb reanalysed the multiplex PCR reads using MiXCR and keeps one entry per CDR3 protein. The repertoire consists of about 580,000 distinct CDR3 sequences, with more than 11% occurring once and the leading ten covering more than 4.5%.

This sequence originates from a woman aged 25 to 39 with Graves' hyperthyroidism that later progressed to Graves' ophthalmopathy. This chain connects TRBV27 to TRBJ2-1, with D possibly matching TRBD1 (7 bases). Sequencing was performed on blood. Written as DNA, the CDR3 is TGTGCCAGCAGCGAGGGGCAGGGGGGATCCTACAATGAGCAGTTCTTC. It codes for CASSEGQGGSYNEQFF.